Below, 7 T cell receptor beta chains from the same sample are listed, as sequenced in a study of cytomegalovirus exposure and HLA in healthy donors. This PCR relied on a set of 60 Vbeta primers and 13 Jbeta primers. Only in-frame clones appear in the TCRdb table, and some are missing; sequencing was by immunoSEQ multiplex PCR. This sample contains about 87,000 clones. The sequenced material came from PBMCs. These receptors all come from a man in his fifties in good health and CMV-seropositive.

The chain uses TRBV27 and TRBJ2-2; 8 nucleotides match TRBD2. Per the germline V gene, CDR1 is MNHEY and CDR2 is SMNVEV (reference sequence). CDR3 length: 15 residues. Trimming cost V 6 bases and J 1 base; bases outside gene matches: 4. The CDR3 nucleotides read TGTGCCAGCAGCGCAAGCGGGAGGAACACCGGGGAGCTGTTTTTT. Translated, it gives CASSASGRNTGELFF.

This chain connects TRBV7-8 to TRBJ2-2; 8 bases align to TRBD1. With V trimmed by 5 bases and J by 2 bases, 4 bases remained unmatched. CDR1 and CDR2 (germline): SGHVS, FQNEAQ. The CDR3 totals 15 residues. CDR3 region: CASSPDRVNTGELFF. CDR3 nucleotide sequence: TGTGCCAGCAGCCCGGACAGGGTAAACACCGGGGAGCTGTTTTTT.

J is TRBJ2-7 and V is TRBV9, with 12 bases lining up with TRBD2. V lost 3 bases, J lost 6 bases, and 10 bases stayed unmatched. Germline lookup yields CDR1 SGDLS and CDR2 YYNGEE. The CDR3 is 16 residues long. The chain's CDR3 is CASSASTSGRLSEQYF. CDR3 DNA: TGTGCCAGCAGCGCTTCGACTAGCGGGAGATTAAGCGAGCAGTACTTC.

The chain couples TRBV6-5 to TRBJ2-5; 10 bases line up with TRBD2. The DNA end is more similar to TRBJ2-7, so the J call may be wrong. The germline CDR1 and CDR2 sequences are MNHEY and SVGAGI. The CDR3 extends over 15 amino acids. The CDR3 DNA sequence: TGTGCCAGCAAGGGACTAGCGCAAAGCTCCTACGAGCAGTACTTC. Its translation is CASKGLAQSSYEQYF.

The genes are TRBV11-2 and TRBJ2-1; 8 nucleotides match TRBD1. The CDR3 has 15 amino acids. After removal of 2 bases from V and 0 bases from J, the junction contained 0 bases not matched to a gene. Germline V CDR1 and CDR2: SGHAT, FQNNGV. The CDR3 protein is CASSLTGGSYNEQFF. The CDR3 DNA is TGTGCCAGCAGCTTAACAGGGGGCTCCTACAATGAGCAGTTCTTC. The entire variable domain, with the rest obtained from reference TRBV11-2 and TRBJ2-1, is as follows: EAGVAQSPRYKIIEKRQSVAFWCNPISGHATLYWYQQILGQGPKLLIQFQNNGVVDDSQLPKDRFSAERLKGVDSTLKIQPAKLEDSAVYLCASSLTGGSYNEQFFGPGTRLTVL.

This chain links TRBV11-3 with TRBJ2-3; TRBD1 is a possible D gene (6 bases). Germline values: CDR1 SGHNT, CDR2 YENEEA. There are 18 residues in the CDR3. Trimming took 2 bases from V and 4 from J, leaving 22 bases between them. The CDR3 bases are TGTGCCAGCAGCTTAACAGGGTGGCTACCCCTTGAGTCAGATACGCAGTATTTT. Translation gives CASSLTGWLPLESDTQYF. The whole variable domain, filled in from reference TRBV11-3 and TRBJ2-3, reads EAGVVQSPRYKIIEKKQPVAFWCNPISGHNTLYWYLQNLGQGPELLIRYENEEAVDDSQLPKDRFSAERLKGVDSTLKIQPAELGDSAVYLCASSLTGWLPLESDTQYFGPGTRLTVL.

The J gene is TRBJ2-1, the V gene TRBV11-2; perhaps TRBD2 as D (5 bases). CDR1 is SGHAT and CDR2 is FQNNGV in the germline V gene. The CDR3 consists of 14 residues. Between the trimmed V and J ends, which lost 6 bases and 7 bases, there was a span of 16 bases. The CDR3 coding sequence is TGTGCCAGCAGGCTATCACGGGGTGGGAATGAGCAGTTCTTC. As protein: CASRLSRGGNEQFF. Based on the CDR3 plus reference TRBV11-2 and TRBJ2-1, the full variable domain is EAGVAQSPRYKIIEKRQSVAFWCNPISGHATLYWYQQILGQGPKLLIQFQNNGVVDDSQLPKDRFSAERLKGVDSTLKIQPAKLEDSAVYLCASRLSRGGNEQFFGPGTRLTVL.